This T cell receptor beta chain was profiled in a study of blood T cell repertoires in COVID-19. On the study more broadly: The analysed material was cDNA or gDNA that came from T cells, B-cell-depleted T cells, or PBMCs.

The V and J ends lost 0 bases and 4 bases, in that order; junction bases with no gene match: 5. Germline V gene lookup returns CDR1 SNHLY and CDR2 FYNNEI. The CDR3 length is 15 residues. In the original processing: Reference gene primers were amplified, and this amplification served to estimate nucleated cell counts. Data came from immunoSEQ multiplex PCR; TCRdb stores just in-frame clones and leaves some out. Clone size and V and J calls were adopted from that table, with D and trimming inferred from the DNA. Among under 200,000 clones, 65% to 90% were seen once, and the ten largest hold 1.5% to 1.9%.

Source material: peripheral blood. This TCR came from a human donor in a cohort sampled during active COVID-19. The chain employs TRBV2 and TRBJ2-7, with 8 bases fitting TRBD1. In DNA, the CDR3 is TGTGCCAGCAGTGAAGCGGGCCAGGGGGCATACGAGCAGTACTTC. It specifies CASSEAGQGAYEQYF.